The TCR beta chain described here comes from a study of blood T cell repertoires in COVID-19. Whole-study context: Sites in the United States, Italy and Spain provided acute and convalescent COVID-19 samples. Nucleic acid was either cDNA or gDNA, and it came from T cells, B-cell-depleted T cells, or PBMCs.

The cohort comprised adults aged roughly 18 to 100 years residing in approximately 25 US areas. The sample holds one count of this clone. Trimming removed 7 bases at V and 0 bases at J, with 15 bases between. CDR3 length equals 15 residues. Germline V gives CDR1 MNHEY, CDR2 SVGAGI. As originally analysed: Amplifying reference gene primers gave estimates of nucleated cell counts. Data came from immunoSEQ multiplex PCR; TCRdb stores just in-frame clones and leaves some out. For V, J and clone size, that table is used; D and trimming come from the DNA. The data hold more than 300,000 clones, with around 89% observed a single time.

Sequencing was carried out using PBMCs or T cells enriched from blood (not recorded which). This clonotype was sampled from a woman under 30 who had recovered from COVID-19. This chain uses TRBV6-5 with TRBJ1-1; D ambiguous. The CDR3 protein is CASTFSVSLNTEAFF. CDR3 nucleotide sequence: TGTGCCAGCACCTTTAGTGTGTCCCTGAACACTGAAGCTTTCTTT.